The present TCR beta chain was sequenced within a study of blood T cell repertoires in COVID-19. Overall study: PBMCs, B-cell-depleted T cells, or T cells were the source of the cDNA or gDNA that made up the material.

In the source study's methods: From reference gene primer amplification, estimates of nucleated cell counts were derived. Repertoires were generated with immunoSEQ multiplex PCR, while TCRdb's copy carries only in-frame clones and drops some. V and J calls and clone size come straight from that table; D and trimming were deduced from the DNA. The data contain roughly 260,000 clones, 70% to 90% of them seen just once; the ten biggest clones take up around 1.8%. Details on this clone: A read error may account for a junction end that differs from germline.

Everyone who took part was roughly 18 to 89 years old, and they came from about 23 US areas. Cohort 3 recovery required two negative PCRs, clearance, or symptom resolution. Looked up from germline, CDR1 is MDHEN and CDR2 is SYDVKM. The CDR3 has 13 amino acids. The sequence came from a woman aged 45-65 years who had recovered from COVID-19. The genes are TRBV28 and TRBJ1-2, with 10 bases matching TRBD1. The material sequenced was PBMCs or T cells enriched from blood (not recorded which). The CDR3 here is CASSSSRDRGPCF. The CDR3 DNA reads TGTGCCAGCAGTTCGTCCCGGGACAGGGGACCGTGTTTC.